This record concerns one T cell receptor (beta chain) sequence. The age range of participants was about 18 to 95 years, with residence in roughly 25 US areas. The data were taken from a study of blood T cell repertoires in COVID-19. Study information: Spain, Italy and the United States supplied samples that represented acute and convalescent COVID-19.

The assay was immunoSEQ multiplex PCR, and TCRdb's table has in-frame clones only and misses some. The sample has 180,000 or so clones, 70% to 90% seen once. The receptor was derived from a woman in her late teens or twenties who had recovered from COVID-19. Sequenced input: PBMCs or T cells enriched from blood (not recorded which).

The DNA of the CDR3 is TGTGCCAGCAGCCCCTCAGGAGGGACAGGGGGGTACGAGCAGTACTTC. This codes for CASSPSGGTGGYEQYF. The genes are TRBV5-4 and TRBJ2-7, with 11 bases that match TRBD1. Germline loops: CDR1 SGHNT, CDR2 YYREEE (reference sequence). V was clipped by 4 bases and J by 4 bases; unmatched bases: 10. The CDR3 has 16 amino acids.